Shown below are 22 T cell receptor beta chains from a single sample sequenced in a study of glioma-infiltrating T cells. TCR alpha and beta CDR3 regions were amplified from RNA using iRepertoire nested multiplex PCR. From the multiplex PCR reads, TCRdb called clonotypes with MiXCR, one entry per CDR3 protein. Here the sample spans approximately 100,000 distinct CDR3 sequences, 25% to 30% being singletons. Sequenced: glioma tissue, nonneoplastic brain tissue, or PBMCs (not recorded which). The receptors come from a human donor with low-grade glioma or glioblastoma, undergoing nonglioma brain surgery, or in good health (not recorded which).

This clonotype has a count of ten or more. The chain joins TRBV7-2 to TRBJ2-3, with 12 bases that match TRBD2. The CDR3 extends over 20 amino acids. Per the germline V gene, CDR1 is SGHTA and CDR2 is FQGNSA. Trimming took 6 bases from V and 4 from J; bases not matched to a gene: 20. The CDR3 reads CASSIPTSGGLSRLSDTQYF. DNA for the CDR3: TGTGCCAGCAGTATACCCACTAGCGGGGGGCTCTCGCGTTTATCAGATACGCAGTATTTT.

The chain employs TRBV29-1 and TRBJ2-7; 10 positions match TRBD1. This CDR3 has 13 amino acids. V lost 7 bases to trimming and J lost 4 bases; unmatched junction nucleotides: 7. Germline V gene data show CDR1 as SQVTM and CDR2 as ANQGSEA. The chain's CDR3 is CSGSSDRGYEQYF. The CDR3 DNA follows: TGCAGCGGCTCCTCGGACAGGGGGTACGAGCAGTACTTC.

With respect to this clonotype: An end of the junction does not agree with germline; a read error may underlie this. V gene TRBV20-1 combines with J gene TRBJ2-3; D is undetermined. Germline loops: CDR1 DFQATT, CDR2 SNEGSKA (reference sequence). The CDR3 runs 14 residues. The CDR3 nucleotides are TGCAGTGCCGTAGGTTACTCCGGCACAGATACGAAGTATTTT. This translates into CSAVGYSGTDTKYF.

About this clonotype: This may come from a read error, since a much larger clone is one base off. This chain connects TRBV11-2 to TRBJ2-5; 8 bases fit TRBD2. Per germline, CDR1 SGHAT and CDR2 FQNNGV. This CDR3 region has 16 residues. The CDR3 region is CASSLAFSGAQETQCF. The CDR3 coding sequence is TGTGCCAGCAGCTTAGCATTTAGCGGGGCTCAAGAGACCCAGTGCTTC. The variable domain in full, completed from reference TRBV11-2 and TRBJ2-5, reads EAGVAQSPRYKIIEKRQSVAFWCNPISGHATLYWYQQILGQGPKLLIQFQNNGVVDDSQLPKDRFSAERLKGVDSTLKIQPAKLEDSAVYLCASSLAFSGAQETQCFGPGTRLLVL.

This clonotype has only one observation. It may be a read error: a sequence one base away is much more abundant. The V call is TRBV12-3 or TRBV12-4, the J call TRBJ1-5; no reliable D call. The CDR3 contains 14 residues. V lost 6 bases to trimming and J lost 0 bases, with 9 bases between them. The CDR3 nucleotides read TGTGCCAGCAGCCGAAGGAATAGCAATCAGCCCCAGCATTTT. Encoded protein: CASSRRNSNQPQHF.

The table lists this clonotype with a count of one. This may come from a read error, since a much larger clone is one base off. The gene calls are TRBV7-9 and TRBJ1-1, with a weak D call TRBD1 (6 bases). In germline, CDR1 is SEHNR, CDR2 FQNEAQ (reference sequence). CDR3 length: 13 amino acids. As DNA, the CDR3 is TGTGCCAGCAGCCCTAACAGGGCTCTCGGAGCTTTATTT. Translation gives CASSPNRALGALF.

The genes are TRBV20-1 and TRBJ2-5; 10 positions match TRBD1. The CDR3 contains 14 residues. CDR1 is DFQATT, CDR2 SNEGSKA, per germline (reference sequence). J gave up 5 bases and V 6 bases, and 9 bases lay outside the gene matches. The CDR3 sequence is CSAGTGVLRETQYF. In DNA, the CDR3 is TGCAGTGCCGGGACAGGGGTCCTCAGGGAGACCCAGTACTTC.

In this sample, this clonotype turned up a few times. V gene TRBV29-1 combines with J gene TRBJ1-1; TRBD1 matches 8 bases. The CDR3 is made up of 12 amino acids. The germline CDR1 and CDR2 sequences are SQVTM and ANQGSEA. The V gene end was trimmed by 8 bases and the J gene end by 7 bases; junction bases not matched to a gene: 9. The CDR3 is CSLADRGGEAFF. CDR3 sequence (DNA): TGCAGCCTTGCCGACAGGGGTGGTGAAGCTTTCTTT.

This clonotype was detected ten times or more. V gene TRBV20-1 combines with J gene TRBJ1-2; D gene uncertain. Per the germline V gene, CDR1 is DFQATT and CDR2 is SNEGSKA (reference sequence). Trimming left V 6 bases short and J 4 bases short, with 9 bases between. The CDR3 consists of 11 residues. CDR3 in DNA: TGCAGTGCGCGACTCCCCTATGGCTACACCTTC. Residues: CSARLPYGYTF.

This clonotype was detected only a few times. The chain uses TRBV12-3 or TRBV12-4 and TRBJ2-3; 7 nucleotides agree with TRBD2. The CDR3 consists of 13 residues. J gave up 7 bases and V 6 bases, and 7 bases lay outside the gene matches. The CDR3 nucleotides are TGTGCCAGCAGCACAGCGGGGTCTAATACGCAGTATTTT. Residues: CASSTAGSNTQYF.

This clonotype was picked up many times. The chain carries TRBV27 and TRBJ1-6; possible D gene TRBD1, 5 bases. Germline CDR1 MNHEY, CDR2 SMNVEV (reference sequence). This CDR3 is 14 amino acids long. V shed 7 bases and J shed 6 bases, with 13 bases lying between them. CDR3 sequence (DNA): TGTGCCAGCACCCGGGGACTCCTTAATTCACCCCTCCACTTT. Translation gives CASTRGLLNSPLHF.

In the case of this clonotype: Given the absence of the conserved phenylalanine or tryptophan at the CDR3 end, a read error is likely. The chain recombines TRBV7-2 with TRBJ2-3; D gene ambiguous. This CDR3 is built from 14 residues. Germline loops: CDR1 SGHTA, CDR2 FQGNSA. Trimming cost V 5 bases and J 0 bases, with 9 bases left between them. Here the CDR3 reads CASSPPGSTDTQYI. The CDR3 nucleotides read TGTGCCAGCAGCCCCCCGGGCAGCACAGATACGCAGTATATT.

Concerning this clonotype: This sequence may be a read error, since a much larger clone differs from it by one base. The chain has TRBV6-2 or TRBV6-3 and TRBJ2-7, with D tentatively TRBD1 or TRBD2 (5 bases each). Trimming pared 5 bases from V and 2 bases from J, leaving 16 bases between. Germline V lookup: CDR1 MNHEY, CDR2 SVGEGT. This CDR3 is 15 amino acids long. DNA of the CDR3: TGTGCCAGCAGTCCTTGTAGGGACCTCCCCTACGAGCAGTACTTC. Encoded protein: CASSPCRDLPYEQYF.

This clonotype was seen only a few times. The chain recombines TRBV14 with TRBJ2-3; 9 positions match TRBD1. Unmatched junction bases numbered 7, after V lost 3 bases and J lost 3 bases. Germline V gene lookup returns CDR1 SGHDN and CDR2 FVKESK. The CDR3 length is 16 residues. The CDR3 nucleotides read TGTGCCAGCAGCCATTTGGGGACAGGGTCAACAGATACGCAGTATTTT. Its protein is CASSHLGTGSTDTQYF. Combining the CDR3 with reference TRBV14 and TRBJ2-3 gives the whole variable domain EAGVTQFPSHSVIEKGQTVTLRCDPISGHDNLYWYRRVMGKEIKFLLHFVKESKQDESGMPNNRFLAERTGGTYSTLKVQPAELEDSGVYFCASSHLGTGSTDTQYFGPGTRLTVL.

This clonotype was seen ten or more times. The chain combines TRBV28 with TRBJ2-7; 9 nucleotides align to TRBD1. Germline CDR1 reads MDHEN; CDR2 reads SYDVKM. The CDR3 has 13 residues. V was clipped by 8 bases and J by 3 bases; unmatched bases: 5. The CDR3 here is CASHGTGSYEQYF. CDR3 nucleotide sequence: TGTGCCAGCCACGGGACAGGGAGCTACGAGCAGTACTTC.

This chain connects TRBV7-9 to TRBJ2-4; D remains ambiguous. V was trimmed by 0 bases and J by 4 bases, leaving 7 bases between them. Germline V gene lookup returns CDR1 SEHNR and CDR2 FQNEAQ (reference sequence). The CDR3 has 14 residues. The CDR3: CASSLAGGKNIQYF. In nucleotides, the CDR3 is TGTGCCAGCAGCTTAGCAGGTGGTAAAAACATTCAGTACTTC.

This clonotype has a count of ten or more. V usage is TRBV4-3 and J usage is TRBJ1-2; D gene ambiguous. Trimming stripped 0 bases from V and 3 bases from J, with 14 bases between. Germline loops: CDR1 LGHNA, CDR2 YSLEER. There are 16 residues in the CDR3. The CDR3 sequence is CASSQDIRKADYGYTF. The CDR3 DNA follows: TGCGCCAGCAGCCAAGATATAAGGAAGGCCGACTATGGCTACACCTTC.

The chain is built from TRBV12-3 or TRBV12-4 and TRBJ1-1; 7 bases match TRBD1. The V segment lost 8 bases and the J segment 1 base; nucleotides outside the gene matches: 7. This CDR3 region has 14 residues. In DNA, the CDR3 is TGTGCCAGCGAGTTGACAGGGAGGAACACTGAAGCTTTCTTT. It translates to CASELTGRNTEAFF.

As DNA, the CDR3 is TGCGCCAGCAGCCAAGTGTTTGGCAGCTCTGGAAACACCATATATTTT. This codes for CASSQVFGSSGNTIYF. The V call is TRBV4-3, the J call TRBJ1-3; unclear D gene. The CDR3 totals 16 residues. V shed 1 base and J shed 0 bases, with 10 bases lying between them. From germline, CDR1 is LGHNA and CDR2 YSLEER.

This clonotype was seen at least ten times. The J gene is TRBJ1-2, the V gene TRBV7-2; the D gene is possibly TRBD1 (5 bases). Germline V gene data show CDR1 as SGHTA and CDR2 as FQGNSA. The CDR3 sequence is 13 residues long. Trimming removed 3 bases at V and 6 bases at J, with 11 bases between. The chain's CDR3 is CASSFRRGHGYTF. The CDR3 DNA reads as TGTGCCAGCAGCTTTAGGAGGGGTCATGGCTACACCTTC. The full variable domain, rest sourced from reference TRBV7-2 and TRBJ1-2, is GAGVSQSPSNKVTEKGKDVELRCDPISGHTALYWYRQSLGQGLEFLIYFQGNSAPDKSGLPSDRFSAERTGGSVSTLTIQRTQQEDSAVYLCASSFRRGHGYTFGSGTRLTVV.

The V gene is TRBV7-9, the J gene TRBJ1-4; no firm D call. The length of the CDR3 is 14 residues. V dropped 5 bases and J dropped 1 base, with 8 bases sitting between them. Germline CDR1 is SEHNR and CDR2 is FQNEAQ (reference sequence). CDR3 amino acids: CASSDYLTNEKLFF. Here the CDR3 DNA reads TGTGCCAGCAGCGACTATCTAACTAATGAAAAACTGTTTTTT.

This clonotype was found many times. The J gene is TRBJ2-3, the V gene TRBV18; tentatively, D is TRBD2 (7 bases). CDR3 length: 16 amino acids. Germline V gene sequence: CDR1 KGHSH, CDR2 LQKENI. V lost 3 bases, J lost 5 bases, and 18 bases lay in between. CDR3 loop: CASSPRRGAGIDTQYF. In DNA, the CDR3 is TGTGCCAGCTCACCCAGACGGGGGGCAGGGATAGATACGCAGTATTTT.